This entry is about one TCR beta chain. TCRdb's table, derived via immunoSEQ multiplex PCR, lists solely in-frame clones and lacks some. Seen here are 7,500 to 8,500 clones, 65% to 75% observed once, and the top ten hold roughly 40%. CDR1 and CDR2 (germline): SGHAT, FQNNGV. Trimming took off 4 bases at V and 8 bases at J, with 17 bases between the two ends. The CDR3 has 14 residues. The data originate from a study of tumour-infiltrating T cells in Burkitt lymphoma. This chain links TRBV11-2 with TRBJ1-1; maybe TRBD1 (6 bases). The sequenced sample was tumor tissue. This clonotype was sampled from a human donor with diffuse large B-cell lymphoma. CDR3 in DNA: TGTGCCAGCAGCTCAGTAGGGGGGGTAATGGAAGCTTTCTTT. Translated, it gives CASSSVGGVMEAFF.